This TCR beta chain derives from a study of shared T cell receptors in the human thymus. This clone was seen a handful of times. Using immunoSEQ multiplex PCR, the repertoire was profiled, and TCRdb retains in-frame clones only, with some absent. The top ten hold more than 0.01% of the sample, which has approximately 490,000 clones, around 78% seen once. The junction had 10 bases not matched to a gene; V was cut back by 1 base and J by 1 base. This CDR3 region has 17 residues. Germline V gene sequence: CDR1 SGHNT, CDR2 YYREEE (reference sequence). The data also belong to a second study, concerning human thymus T cells. This second study says: Resections from corrective heart surgery supplied the thymus tissue. Related studies found that unrelated individuals share highly overlapping thymic repertoires.

This TCR derives from a boy less than two years old with a congenital heart defect. Sequenced: thymocytes. The V and J genes are TRBV5-4 and TRBJ2-7; 8 bases map to TRBD1. The CDR3 DNA follows: TGTGCCAGCAGCTTGATTCTCGGACAGGGTCAATCCTACGAGCAGTACTTC. It translates to CASSLILGQGQSYEQYF.